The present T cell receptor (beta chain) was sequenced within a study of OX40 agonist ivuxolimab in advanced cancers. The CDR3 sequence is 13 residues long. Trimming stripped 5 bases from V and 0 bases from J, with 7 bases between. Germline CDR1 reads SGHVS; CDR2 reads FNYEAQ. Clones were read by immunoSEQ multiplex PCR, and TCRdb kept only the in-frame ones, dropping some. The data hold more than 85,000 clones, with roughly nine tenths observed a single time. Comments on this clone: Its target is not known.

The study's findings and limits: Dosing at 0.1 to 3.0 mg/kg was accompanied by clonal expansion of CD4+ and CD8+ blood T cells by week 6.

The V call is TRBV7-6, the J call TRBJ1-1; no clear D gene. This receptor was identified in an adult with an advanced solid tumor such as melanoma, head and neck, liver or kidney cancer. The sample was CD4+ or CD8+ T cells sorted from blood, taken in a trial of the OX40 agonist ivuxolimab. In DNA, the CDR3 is TGTGCCAGCAGCACAACTATGAACACTGAAGCTTTCTTT. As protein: CASSTTMNTEAFF.